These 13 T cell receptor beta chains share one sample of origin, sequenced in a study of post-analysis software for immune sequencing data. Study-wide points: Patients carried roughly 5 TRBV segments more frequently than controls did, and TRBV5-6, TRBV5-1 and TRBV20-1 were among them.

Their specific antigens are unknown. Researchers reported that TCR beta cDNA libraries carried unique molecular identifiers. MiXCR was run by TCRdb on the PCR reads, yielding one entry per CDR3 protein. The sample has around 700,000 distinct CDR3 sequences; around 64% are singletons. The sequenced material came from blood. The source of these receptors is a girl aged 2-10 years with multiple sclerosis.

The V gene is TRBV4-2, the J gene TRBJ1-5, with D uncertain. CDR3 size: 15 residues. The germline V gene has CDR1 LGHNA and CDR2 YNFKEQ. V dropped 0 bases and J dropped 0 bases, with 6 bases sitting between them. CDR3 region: CASSQDFGSNQPQHF. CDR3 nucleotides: TGTGCCAGCAGCCAAGATTTCGGTAGCAATCAGCCCCAGCATTTT.

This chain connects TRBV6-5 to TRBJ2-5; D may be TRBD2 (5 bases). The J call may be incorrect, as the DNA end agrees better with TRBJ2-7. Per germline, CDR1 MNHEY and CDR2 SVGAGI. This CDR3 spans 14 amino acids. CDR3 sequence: CASSYSAGDYEQYF. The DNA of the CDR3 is TGTGCCAGCAGTTACTCGGCGGGTGACTACGAGCAGTACTTC.

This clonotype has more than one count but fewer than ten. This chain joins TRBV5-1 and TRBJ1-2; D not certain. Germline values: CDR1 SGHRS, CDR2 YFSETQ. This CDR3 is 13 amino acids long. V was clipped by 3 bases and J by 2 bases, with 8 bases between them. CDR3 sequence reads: CASSSYQNYGYTF. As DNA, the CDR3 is TGCGCCAGCAGCTCATACCAAAACTATGGCTACACCTTC.

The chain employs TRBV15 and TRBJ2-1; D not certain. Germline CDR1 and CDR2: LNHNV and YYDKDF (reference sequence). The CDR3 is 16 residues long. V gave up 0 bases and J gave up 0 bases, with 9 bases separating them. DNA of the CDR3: TGTGCCACCAGCAGAGATTACTCGAGCTCCTACAATGAGCAGTTCTTC. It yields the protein CATSRDYSSSYNEQFF.

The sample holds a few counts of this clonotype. The CDR3 here is CASRKERRGRVETQYF. DNA for the CDR3: TGTGCCAGCAGGAAAGAAAGGAGGGGAAGGGTGGAGACCCAGTACTTC. J is TRBJ2-5 and V is TRBV12-3 or TRBV12-4, with D perhaps TRBD2 (6 bases). The CDR3 spans 16 residues. Trimming took 6 bases from V and 5 from J, leaving 22 bases between them.

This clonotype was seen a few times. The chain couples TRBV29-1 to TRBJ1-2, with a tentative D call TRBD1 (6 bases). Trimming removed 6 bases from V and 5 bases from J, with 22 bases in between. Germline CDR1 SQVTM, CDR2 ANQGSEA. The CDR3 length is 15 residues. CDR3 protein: CSVDLTQTGEYGYTF. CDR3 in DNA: TGCAGCGTAGACCTTACCCAGACAGGCGAATATGGCTACACCTTC.

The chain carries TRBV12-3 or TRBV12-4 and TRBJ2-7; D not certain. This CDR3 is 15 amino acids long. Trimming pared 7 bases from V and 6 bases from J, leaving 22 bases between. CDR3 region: CASTLSRVLTGEQYF. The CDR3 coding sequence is TGTGCCAGCACGTTAAGCCGGGTCCTCACCGGCGAGCAGTACTTC.

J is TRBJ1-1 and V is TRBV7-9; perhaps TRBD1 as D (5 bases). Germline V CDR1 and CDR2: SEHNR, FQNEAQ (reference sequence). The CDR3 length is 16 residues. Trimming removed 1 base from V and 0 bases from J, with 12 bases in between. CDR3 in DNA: TGTGCCAGCAGCTTAGGGGTAGGGGAATTGAACACTGAAGCTTTCTTT. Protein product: CASSLGVGELNTEAFF.

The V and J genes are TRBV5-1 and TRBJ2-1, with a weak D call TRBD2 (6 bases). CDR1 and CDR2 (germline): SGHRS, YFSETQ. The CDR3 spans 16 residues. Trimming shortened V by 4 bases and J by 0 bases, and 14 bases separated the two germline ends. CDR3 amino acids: CASSPNGGSSYNEQFF. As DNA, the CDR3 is TGCGCCAGCAGCCCGAACGGGGGAAGCTCCTACAATGAGCAGTTCTTC.

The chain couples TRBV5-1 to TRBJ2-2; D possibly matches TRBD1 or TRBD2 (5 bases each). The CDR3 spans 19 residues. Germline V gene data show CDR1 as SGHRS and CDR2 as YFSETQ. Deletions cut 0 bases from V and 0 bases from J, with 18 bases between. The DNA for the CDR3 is TGCGCCAGCAGCTTGGTACGGGACCTGGGCGGGTCGAACACCGGGGAGCTGTTTTTT. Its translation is CASSLVRDLGGSNTGELFF. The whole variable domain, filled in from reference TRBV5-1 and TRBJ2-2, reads KAGVTQTPRYLIKTRGQQVTLSCSPISGHRSVSWYQQTPGQGLQFLFEYFSETQRNKGNFPGRFSGRQFSNSRSEMNVSTLELGDSALYLCASSLVRDLGGSNTGELFFGEGSRLTVL.

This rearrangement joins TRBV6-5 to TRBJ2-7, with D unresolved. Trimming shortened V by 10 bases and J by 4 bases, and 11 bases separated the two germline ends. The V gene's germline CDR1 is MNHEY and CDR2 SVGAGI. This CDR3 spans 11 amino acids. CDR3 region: CATSSGYEQYF. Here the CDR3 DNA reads TGTGCCACCTCCTCTGGGTACGAGCAGTACTTC.

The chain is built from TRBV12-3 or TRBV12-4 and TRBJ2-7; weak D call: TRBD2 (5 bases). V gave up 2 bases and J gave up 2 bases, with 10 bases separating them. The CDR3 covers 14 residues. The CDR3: CASSLYGGTYEQYF. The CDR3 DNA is TGTGCCAGCAGTTTATACGGAGGCACCTACGAGCAGTACTTC.

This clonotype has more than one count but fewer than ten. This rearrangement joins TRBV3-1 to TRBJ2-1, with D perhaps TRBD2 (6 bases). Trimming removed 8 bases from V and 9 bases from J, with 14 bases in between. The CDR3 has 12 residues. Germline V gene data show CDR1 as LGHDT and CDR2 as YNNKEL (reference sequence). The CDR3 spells CASSWGDLEQFF. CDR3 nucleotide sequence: TGTGCCAGCTCCTGGGGGGATCTTGAGCAGTTCTTC.